This TCR beta chain comes out of a study of T-cell memory formation after mild COVID-19. From the 5' RACE reads, TCRdb called clonotypes with MiXCR, one entry per CDR3 protein. The repertoire holds 100,000 to 120,000 distinct CDR3 sequences, with roughly 19% as singletons. Study outcomes and limitations: Among CD4+ contracting clones, most were CM and EM, and CD8+ ones EMRA. CD4/CD8 balance held among clones contracting day 15 to 85, and later expanders leaned CD4+.

V shed 10 bases and J shed 0 bases, with 19 bases lying between them. CDR3 size: 15 residues. Germline V gene lookup returns CDR1 ENHRY and CDR2 SYGVKD. At least ten counts were recorded for this clonotype. The antigen is not known. The material sequenced was PBMCs or a T cell subset sorted from them (not recorded which). This clonotype was obtained from a man in his late teens or twenties who had mild COVID-19 (a few samples of this study predate the infection). Cell type and time point are not known. The gene calls are TRBV10-3 and TRBJ2-7; D ambiguous. The CDR3 sequence is CASSLGPRSSYEQYV. CDR3 bases: TGTGCCAGCTCGCTCGGACCCAGGAGCTCCTACGAGCAGTACGTC.